These T cell receptor beta chains were read from a single sample in a study of cytomegalovirus exposure and HLA in healthy donors. Libraries were prepared by immunoSEQ multiplex PCR; TCRdb keeps only in-frame clonotypes and omits some of them. The sample shows approximately 37,000 clones, and 5.5% to 7% sits with its ten largest clones. Sample: PBMCs. The receptors were sampled from a human donor in good health. Both conserved end residues are part of each CDR3. D genes are given only for firm matches.

D: NA
V: TRBV10-1
J: TRBJ1-4
CDR3: CASSSAPRGKGQSDRANEKLFF
DNA: TGCGCCAGCAGTTCAGCCCCGAGGGGTAAAGGACAGAGCGATAGAGCTAATGAAAAACTGTTTTTT

D: TRBD1
V: TRBV5-4
J: TRBJ2-5
CDR3: CASSLEGARGRISLQETQYF
DNA: TGTGCCAGCAGCTTGGAAGGAGCGAGGGGGCGGATTTCTTTACAAGAGACCCAGTACTTC

D: NA
V: TRBV12-5
J: TRBJ1-2
CDR3: CASGPGIGAFYGYTF
DNA: TGTGCTAGTGGCCCGGGGATAGGAGCTTTCTATGGCTACACCTTC

D: NA
V: TRBV14
J: TRBJ1-3
CDR3: CASSQDLVRNTIYF
DNA: TGTGCCAGCAGCCAAGATCTGGTCCGGAACACCATATATTTT

D: TRBD2
V: TRBV9
J: TRBJ2-3
CDR3: CASSSGLADSGNTQYF
DNA: TGTGCCAGCAGCTCCGGACTAGCGGACTCTGGAAATACGCAGTATTTT

D: TRBD1
V: TRBV19
J: TRBJ2-1
CDR3: CASTDRGYHNEQFF
DNA: TGTGCCAGTACGGACAGGGGGTACCACAATGAGCAGTTCTTC

D: TRBD1
V: TRBV19
J: TRBJ1-1
CDR3: CASRSRTGGYTEAFF
DNA: TGTGCCAGTAGATCACGGACAGGGGGCTACACTGAAGCTTTCTTT

D: NA
V: TRBV11-1
J: TRBJ2-7
CDR3: CASSYALGAYEQYF
DNA: TGTGCCAGCAGTTACGCTCTCGGGGCCTACGAGCAGTACTTC

D: NA
V: TRBV27
J: TRBJ1-4
CDR3: CASASGRFLEKLFF
DNA: TGTGCCAGTGCATCAGGGCGTTTTCTTGAAAAACTGTTTTTT

D: NA
V: TRBV4-1
J: TRBJ1-1
CDR3: CASSQVPGDTEAFF
DNA: TGCGCCAGCAGCCAAGTTCCGGGGGACACTGAAGCTTTCTTT

D: NA
V: TRBV7-9
J: TRBJ1-5
CDR3: CASSLAVGAGQPQHF
DNA: TGTGCCAGCAGCTTAGCGGTGGGGGCAGGTCAGCCCCAGCATTTT

D: TRBD1
V: TRBV5-1
J: TRBJ2-7
CDR3: CASSSGQGFSEQYF
DNA: TGCGCCAGCAGCTCGGGACAGGGGTTTTCCGAGCAGTACTTC

D: TRBD2
V: TRBV5-1
J: TRBJ2-3
CDR3: CASSLASGGTDTQYF
DNA: TGCGCCAGCAGCTTGGCTAGCGGGGGAACAGATACGCAGTATTTT

D: NA
V: TRBV7-6
J: TRBJ1-1
CDR3: CASSLEAGGFSTEAFF
DNA: TGTGCCAGCAGCTTAGAGGCAGGAGGATTCTCCACTGAAGCTTTCTTT

D: NA
V: TRBV5-5
J: TRBJ1-1
CDR3: CASSLGAGGNTEAFF
DNA: TGTGCCAGCAGCTTGGGGGCCGGGGGGAACACTGAAGCTTTCTTT

D: TRBD1
V: TRBV10-3
J: TRBJ2-7
CDR3: CAISGGQGVPLGHEQYF
DNA: TGTGCCATCAGTGGGGGACAGGGGGTTCCCCTAGGCCACGAGCAGTACTTC

D: TRBD1
V: TRBV30
J: TRBJ2-7
CDR3: CAWAGGLSADEQYF
DNA: TGTGCCTGGGCAGGGGGCTTATCCGCGGACGAGCAGTACTTC

D: NA
V: TRBV5-1
J: TRBJ1-1
CDR3: CASSLSGTQNTEAFF
DNA: TGCGCCAGCAGCTTATCCGGGACACAGAACACTGAAGCTTTCTTT

D: NA
V: TRBV9
J: TRBJ2-1
CDR3: CASSERDKVLNEQFF
DNA: TGTGCCAGCAGCGAACGGGACAAAGTTCTCAATGAGCAGTTCTTC

D: NA
V: TRBV7-6
J: TRBJ1-2
CDR3: CASSLGGGGDLNYGYTF
DNA: TGTGCCAGCAGCCTCGGAGGGGGGGGCGACCTTAACTATGGCTACACCTTC

D: TRBD1
V: TRBV7-3
J: TRBJ2-6
CDR3: CASSSTGGSGANVLTF
DNA: TGTGCCAGCAGCTCGACAGGGGGCTCTGGGGCCAACGTCCTGACTTTC

D: NA
V: TRBV7-2
J: TRBJ2-3
CDR3: CASSSPLPAGTQYF
DNA: TGTGCCAGCAGCTCGCCCTTACCAGCAGGGACGCAGTATTTT

D: NA
V: TRBV7-3
J: TRBJ2-1
CDR3: CASSFRQGGNNEQFF
DNA: TGTGCCAGCAGCTTTAGACAGGGCGGGAACAATGAGCAGTTCTTC

D: NA
V: TRBV5-1
J: TRBJ2-5
CDR3: CASSSTGTPKETQYF
DNA: TGCGCCAGCAGTTCCACCGGGACACCAAAAGAGACCCAGTACTTC

D: NA
V: TRBV11-1
J: TRBJ2-2
CDR3: CASLRDTGELFF
DNA: TGTGCCAGCCTCAGGGACACCGGGGAGCTGTTTTTT

D: NA
V: TRBV6-6
J: TRBJ1-4
CDR3: CASSYSRGSNEKLFF
DNA: TGTGCCAGCAGTTACTCGCGGGGCTCTAATGAAAAACTGTTTTTT

D: NA
V: TRBV9
J: TRBJ2-1
CDR3: CASSVDHTPPDNEQFF
DNA: TGTGCCAGCAGCGTAGATCACACCCCGCCCGACAATGAGCAGTTCTTC

D: NA
V: TRBV30
J: TRBJ1-5
CDR3: CAWSLGANQPQHF
DNA: TGTGCCTGGAGCCTAGGGGCTAATCAGCCCCAGCATTTT

D: NA
V: TRBV28
J: TRBJ2-2
CDR3: CASSLYSETGELFF
DNA: TGTGCCAGCAGTTTGTATTCGGAGACCGGGGAGCTGTTTTTT

D: NA
V: TRBV7-8
J: TRBJ2-5
CDR3: CASSGLDRTLETQYF
DNA: TGTGCCAGCAGCGGGCTTGACAGGACTCTAGAGACCCAGTACTTC

D: NA
V: TRBV19
J: TRBJ1-2
CDR3: CASSASNLGRSFGYTF
DNA: TGTGCCAGTAGTGCTAGCAACCTCGGTCGGAGCTTTGGCTACACCTTC

D: NA
V: TRBV7-2
J: TRBJ1-1
CDR3: CASSPRREDEAFF
DNA: TGTGCCAGCAGCCCCCGGCGGGAAGATGAAGCTTTCTTT

D: NA
V: TRBV5-5
J: TRBJ1-2
CDR3: CASSFTGIQNYGYTF
DNA: TGTGCCAGCAGCTTCACAGGGATCCAGAACTATGGCTACACCTTC

D: NA
V: TRBV18
J: TRBJ1-2
CDR3: CASSPDRSDYGYTF
DNA: TGTGCCAGCTCACCAGACAGGAGCGACTATGGCTACACCTTC

D: NA
V: TRBV5-1
J: TRBJ2-2
CDR3: CASSPGHRIPGELFF
DNA: TGCGCCAGCAGCCCGGGACATCGAATCCCCGGGGAGCTGTTTTTT

D: NA
V: TRBV11-2
J: TRBJ2-5
CDR3: CASSLGRGGETQYF
DNA: TGTGCCAGCAGCTTAGGAAGGGGCGGAGAGACCCAGTACTTC

D: NA
V: TRBV27
J: TRBJ1-1
CDR3: CASSLRHNTEAFF
DNA: TGTGCCAGCAGTTTGAGGCATAACACTGAAGCTTTCTTT

D: NA
V: TRBV15
J: TRBJ1-1
CDR3: CATSLGGLGNTEAFF
DNA: TGTGCCACCAGCCTAGGGGGTCTTGGGAACACTGAAGCTTTCTTT